This T cell receptor (beta chain) was sequenced for a study of identical twins. Whole-study findings and limits: Beta out-of-frame sequences showed weaker excess twin sharing. Out-of-frame alpha sequences shared by twins showed excess low generation probability. While abundant cord blood beta clonotypes carried fewer insertions, memory repertoires showed no such pattern.

Trimming cost V 6 bases and J 13 bases, with 18 bases left between them. CDR1 SNHLY and CDR2 FYNNEI come from the germline V gene. The CDR3 runs 13 residues. cDNA molecules carried unique molecular identifiers, and template switching added a universal primer site. TCRdb analysed the 5' RACE reads with MiXCR anew, one entry per CDR3 protein. The sample comprises hundreds of thousands of distinct CDR3 sequences, less than 10% of which are singletons, and 0.8% to 1% rests with the top ten. This clonotype was detected many times. What it binds is not known. In addition, the sample was reused for a study of yellow fever vaccine responses in identical twins.

Sequenced input: PBMCs. V usage is TRBV2 and J usage is TRBJ2-2; maybe TRBD1 (5 bases). The TCR comes from a woman under 30 in good health. CDR3 in DNA: TGTGCCAGCAGCCCCGGTGGGGCCCAGTGGCTGTTTTTT. Translating it yields CASSPGGAQWLFF.